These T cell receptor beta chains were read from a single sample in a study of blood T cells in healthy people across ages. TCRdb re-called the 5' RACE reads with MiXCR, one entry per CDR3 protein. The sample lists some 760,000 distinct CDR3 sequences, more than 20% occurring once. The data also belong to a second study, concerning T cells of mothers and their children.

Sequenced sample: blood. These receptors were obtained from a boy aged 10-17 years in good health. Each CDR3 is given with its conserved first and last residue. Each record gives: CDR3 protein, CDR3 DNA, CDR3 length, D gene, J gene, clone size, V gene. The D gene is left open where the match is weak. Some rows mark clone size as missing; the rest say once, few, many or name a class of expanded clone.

CDR3: CANSLRAARGEAFF
DNA: TGTGCCAACAGTTTAAGGGCCGCCCGTGGGGAAGCTTTCTTT
length: 14
D: NA
J: TRBJ1-1
size: NA
V: TRBV28

CDR3: CASSMGQGASSPLHF
DNA: TGTGCCAGCAGCATGGGACAGGGGGCGAGTTCACCCCTCCACTTT
length: 15
D: TRBD1
J: TRBJ1-6
size: NA
V: TRBV7-9

CDR3: CGGTDTYGYTF
DNA: TGTGGAGGGACAGACACCTATGGCTACACCTTC
length: 11
D: TRBD1
J: TRBJ1-2
size: NA
V: TRBV29-1

CDR3: CASSSSVGLNEQFF
DNA: TGCGCCAGCAGCTCCTCGGTCGGGCTTAATGAGCAGTTCTTC
length: 14
D: NA
J: TRBJ2-1
size: NA
V: TRBV5-1

CDR3: CASSQESPSGSYNEQFF
DNA: TGCGCCAGCAGCCAAGAAAGTCCTAGCGGGAGTTACAATGAGCAGTTCTTC
length: 17
D: TRBD2
J: TRBJ2-1
size: few
V: TRBV4-1

CDR3: CASSQSAGGTKNIQYF
DNA: TGTGCCAGCAGCCAGTCGGCGGGGGGCACCAAAAACATTCAGTACTTC
length: 16
D: TRBD2
J: TRBJ2-4
size: NA
V: TRBV7-2

CDR3: CASSLRQLLNTEAFF
DNA: TGTGCCAGCAGCTTAAGACAGCTCCTGAACACTGAAGCTTTCTTT
length: 15
D: NA
J: TRBJ1-1
size: few
V: TRBV5-6

CDR3: CATQLTGGRLYGYTF
DNA: TGTGCCACCCAACTGACGGGAGGGCGTCTCTATGGCTACACCTTC
length: 15
D: NA
J: TRBJ1-2
size: NA
V: TRBV15

CDR3: CASSFRQGYQPQHF
DNA: TGTGCCAGCAGCTTCCGACAGGGGTACCAGCCCCAGCATTTT
length: 14
D: TRBD1
J: TRBJ1-5
size: few
V: TRBV5-6

CDR3: CASSVPAGGPSSYNEQFF
DNA: TGTGCCAGCAGCGTTCCGGCGGGGGGGCCGAGCTCCTACAATGAGCAGTTCTTC
length: 18
D: TRBD2
J: TRBJ2-1
size: NA
V: TRBV9

CDR3: CASSFNYNEQFF
DNA: TGTGCCAGCAGTTTTAACTACAATGAGCAGTTCTTC
length: 12
D: NA
J: TRBJ2-1
size: many
V: TRBV12-3/TRBV12-4

CDR3: CASSPGLAGTFQETQYF
DNA: TGCGCCAGCAGCCCGGGACTAGCGGGGACCTTTCAAGAGACCCAGTACTTC
length: 17
D: TRBD2
J: TRBJ2-5
size: NA
V: TRBV5-1

CDR3: CASSYQGGELFF
DNA: TGTGCCAGCAGTTACCAGGGCGGGGAGCTGTTTTTT
length: 12
D: NA
J: TRBJ2-2
size: NA
V: TRBV6-6

CDR3: CATSDYRAGELFF
DNA: TGTGCCACCAGTGATTATCGGGCCGGGGAGCTGTTTTTT
length: 13
D: NA
J: TRBJ2-2
size: NA
V: TRBV24-1

CDR3: CASSPGTGIDYGYTF
DNA: TGTGCCAGCAGCCCGGGGACAGGGATTGACTATGGCTACACCTTC
length: 15
D: TRBD1
J: TRBJ1-2
size: NA
V: TRBV7-2

CDR3: CASSPLGGESYEQYF
DNA: TGTGCCAGCAGTCCCCTCGGCGGGGAGTCCTACGAGCAGTACTTC
length: 15
D: NA
J: TRBJ2-7
size: NA
V: TRBV6-5